This record looks at one TCR beta chain sequence and its context. Methods used by the authors: Counts of nucleated cells, estimated from reference gene primer amplification, were obtained. Clones were sequenced by immunoSEQ multiplex PCR, and TCRdb holds only the in-frame ones, with some missing. V, J and clone size are those of that table, while D and trimming were read from the DNA. The sample yields hundreds of thousands of clones, 70% to 90% seen once. The sample originates from a study of blood T cell repertoires in COVID-19. Study context: Both acute and convalescent COVID-19 samples were obtained from the United States, Italy and Spain. The cDNA or gDNA used as material had been derived from T cells, B-cell-depleted T cells, or PBMCs.

Trimming took off 0 bases at V and 0 bases at J, with 15 bases between the two ends. The CDR3 is made up of 17 amino acids. Germline lookup yields CDR1 SGHKS and CDR2 YYEKEE (reference sequence). This receptor was taken from a man older than 75 with acute or convalescent COVID-19. The sequencing sample was made of peripheral blood. The chain links TRBV5-5 to TRBJ2-5, with D possibly TRBD1 on 6 matching bases. The CDR3 here is CASSLGVGARNQETQYF. The CDR3 nucleotides read TGTGCCAGCAGCTTGGGTGTGGGGGCGCGGAACCAAGAGACCCAGTACTTC.